A few counts support the clone carrying this TCR beta chain. These data come from a study of cytomegalovirus exposure and HLA in healthy donors. The PCR made use of 60 Vbeta and 13 Jbeta primers. Libraries were prepared by immunoSEQ multiplex PCR; TCRdb keeps only in-frame clonotypes and omits some of them. The sample records about 160,000 clones, about 68% being singletons. What was sequenced was PBMCs. The clonotype comes from a man younger than 35 in good health and CMV-seronegative.

DNA for the CDR3: TGCGCCAGCAGCCAAGATCATCAGGGGGTGGGTGAAAAACTGTTTTTT. Translated: CASSQDHQGVGEKLFF. The V call is TRBV4-3, the J call TRBJ1-4; 7 bases fit TRBD1. V dropped 0 bases and J dropped 7; count of bases not matched to a gene: 8. Per germline, CDR1 LGHNA and CDR2 YSLEER. This CDR3 has 16 residues.